This T cell receptor beta chain was sequenced in a study of CD8 T cells in Susac syndrome. Germline lookup yields CDR1 SGHRS and CDR2 YFSETQ. V lost 1 base and J lost 9, with 22 bases in between. The CDR3 covers 16 residues. Random-hexamer reverse transcription was applied to 0.5 to 1 ug RNA. The CDR3 of TCR beta was amplified by immunoSEQ multiplex PCR across 54 Vbeta and 13 Jbeta. TCRdb redid the calling of the immunoSEQ multiplex PCR reads with MiXCR, one entry per CDR3 protein. This table holds about 120,000 distinct CDR3 sequences, roughly 94% found once. In blood CD8+ and CD4+ T cells, TCR beta underwent sequencing.

The chain combines TRBV5-1 with TRBJ2-5, with D tentatively TRBD2 (6 bases). Specimen: CD8+ T cells from PBMCs. This clonotype was sampled from a human donor with Susac syndrome. CDR3 DNA: TGCGCCAGCAGCTTGCTGACTAGTTTCGAAAAAGAATCCCAGTACTTC. This gives the protein CASSLLTSFEKESQYF.